This T cell receptor (beta chain) was captured by sequencing in a study of blood T cells in healthy people across ages (dated by TCRdb to about 2015). For context, the study as a whole: In model experiments, template switching captured roughly one uniquely barcoded TCR beta cDNA molecule for every two T cells. To track age-related changes in TCR beta repertoire diversity, the study relied on deep sequencing normalized with unique cDNA molecular identifiers. Donors were grouped into four age groups: young (average approximately 16 years), middle-aged (about 38), aged (approximately 67) and long-lived (approximately 82). To avoid experimental bias, donors of different ages were randomly spread across the sequencing lanes. The study analyzed two additional independent replicas of 1 million unique cDNA reads from the same blood draw for two donors, one aged 18 to 29 and one aged 80 or older. Paper-wide results and their limitations: Observed TCR beta diversity per million T cells fell roughly linearly with age, and a significant reduction was already apparent by age roughly 40. The CMV infection status of donors was not known, potentially confounding age-related changes in expanded clonotypes. The long-lived group showed more naive CD4+ T cells, fewer expanded clones and increased TCR diversity than the aged group, suggesting age selection. Bulk unsorted PBMC profiling prevented conclusive comparison of naive and antigen-experienced compartments. A strong correlation was found between observed TCR beta diversity and the percentage of naive T cells measured by flow cytometry. Estimates of total diversity based on one million sequenced T cells were considered lower bounds and underestimates.

Library preparation was by 5' RACE. Sequencing instrument: Illumina HiSeq 2500. A second PCR of roughly 7 to 11 cycles was performed with a sample-barcoded 5' primer and a J-beta primer mix. A unique molecular identifier was introduced onto each TCR beta cDNA molecule by a template-switch 5' adaptor carrying 12 random nucleotides. Each sample yielded at least 2.5 million CDR3-containing paired-end reads. First-strand cDNA was synthesized from all RNA with the Mint cDNA synthesis kit, primed by a TRBC-specific oligonucleotide. Following uracil-DNA glycosylase treatment, all cDNA underwent a first 18-cycle PCR with the universal primers M1SS and BC2_uni_R. The original pipeline was this. For normalization, 1 million high-quality reads, each with a distinct molecular identifier, were randomly selected from each sample. Instead of being binned into consensus sequences, reads with shared molecular identifiers were discarded. MiTCR, with a Q25 quality threshold and the strictest error-elimination algorithm, was used for CDR3 identification, clonotype clustering and error correction. A nonparametric unseen species model with Euler transformation was used to estimate lower-bound total TCR beta diversity. TCRdb reworked the public reads: Q25 trimming with fastp, MiXCR clone assembly, productive beta chains retained. Identical CDR3 protein sequences are pooled into one entry, listed with their most common genes and DNA. TCRdb, rather than the study authors, made the V and J calls. For this sample there are about 780,000 distinct CDR3 sequences; around 45% appear just once. The ten most abundant clones make up roughly 20% of the sample.

For CDR1 and CDR2, the germline V gene (reference sequence) lists MNHEY and SMNVEV. The germline ends are 20 bases apart after V is trimmed by 4 bases and J by 1 base. Counted from cysteine to phenylalanine, this CDR3 has 17 amino acids. The entry retains the CDR3 DNA only, 51 bases that are in frame from base 1. This clonotype was observed at least ten times. No cognate antigen has been identified for it. Base qualities are missing; no much larger clone stands one base away. Systemically healthy Caucasian individuals from Russia, 35 to 50 in total and aged roughly 6 to 100 years, were included as donors. Each donor gave 8.5 to 10 milliliters of peripheral blood, collected into EDTA-treated Vacutainer tubes. Ficoll-Paque density-gradient centrifugation was used to isolate PBMCs, with at least 6 million per sample. Trizol reagent was used to extract total RNA from the PBMCs, yielding at least 6 micrograms per sample. For every donor, an aliquot of PBMCs went through flow cytometry to measure the percentages of naive CD45RAhigh/CD27high T cells.

The V and J segments used are TRBV27 and TRBJ2-7; tentative D gene TRBD2, with 7 bases matching. The sample consisted of blood. The clonotype originates from a man aged 80 or over in good health. The sequenced DNA is TGTGCCAGCAGTTCCTGGAGGGGGGAGGGATGGTCCTACGAGCAGTACTTC. Its translation reads: CASSSWRGEGWSYEQYF.